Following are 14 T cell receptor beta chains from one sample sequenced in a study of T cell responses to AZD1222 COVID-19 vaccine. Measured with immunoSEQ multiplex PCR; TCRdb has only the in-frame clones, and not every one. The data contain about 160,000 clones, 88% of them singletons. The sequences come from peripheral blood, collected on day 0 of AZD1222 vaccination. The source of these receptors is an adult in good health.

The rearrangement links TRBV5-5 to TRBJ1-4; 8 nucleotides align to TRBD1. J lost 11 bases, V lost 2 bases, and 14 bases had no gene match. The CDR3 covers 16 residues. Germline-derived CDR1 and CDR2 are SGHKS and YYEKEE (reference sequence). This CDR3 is CASSFSDRGIREKLFF. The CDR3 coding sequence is TGTGCCAGCAGCTTTTCTGACAGGGGCATAAGAGAGAAACTGTTTTTT.

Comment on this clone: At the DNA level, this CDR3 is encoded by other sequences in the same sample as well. The CDR3 sequence: CASSERETQYF. For the CDR3, the DNA is TGTGCCAGCAGTGAGAGAGAGACCCAGTACTTC. The V call is TRBV2, the J call TRBJ2-5; no reliable D call. Trimming removed 3 bases at V and 4 bases at J, with 3 bases between. CDR1 and CDR2 (germline): SNHLY, FYNNEI. This CDR3 spans 11 amino acids.

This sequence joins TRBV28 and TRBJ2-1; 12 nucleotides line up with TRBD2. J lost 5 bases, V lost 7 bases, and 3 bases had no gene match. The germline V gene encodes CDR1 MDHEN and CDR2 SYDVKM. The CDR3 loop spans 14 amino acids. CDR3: CASTGLAGHNEQFF. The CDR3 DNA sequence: TGTGCCAGCACCGGACTAGCGGGGCACAATGAGCAGTTCTTC.

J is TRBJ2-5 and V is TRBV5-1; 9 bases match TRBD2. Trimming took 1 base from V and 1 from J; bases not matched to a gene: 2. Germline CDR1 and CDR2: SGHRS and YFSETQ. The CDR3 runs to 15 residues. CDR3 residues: CASSLRGLAQETQYF. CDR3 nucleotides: TGCGCCAGCAGCTTGAGGGGACTAGCCCAAGAGACCCAGTACTTC. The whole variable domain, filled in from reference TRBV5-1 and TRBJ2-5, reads KAGVTQTPRYLIKTRGQQVTLSCSPISGHRSVSWYQQTPGQGLQFLFEYFSETQRNKGNFPGRFSGRQFSNSRSEMNVSTLELGDSALYLCASSLRGLAQETQYFGPGTRLLVL.

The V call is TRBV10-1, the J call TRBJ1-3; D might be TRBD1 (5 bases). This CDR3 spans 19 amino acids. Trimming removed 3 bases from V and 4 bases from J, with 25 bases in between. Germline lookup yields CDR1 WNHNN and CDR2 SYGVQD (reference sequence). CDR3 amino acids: CASSDPHGGDPKVGNTIYF. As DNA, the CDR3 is TGCGCCAGCAGTGACCCCCACGGGGGGGATCCCAAGGTAGGAAACACCATATATTTT.

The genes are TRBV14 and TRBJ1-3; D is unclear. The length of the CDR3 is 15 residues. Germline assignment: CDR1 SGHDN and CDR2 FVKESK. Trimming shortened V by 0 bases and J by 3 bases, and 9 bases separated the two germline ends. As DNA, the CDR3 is TGTGCCAGCAGCCAAGACCTCCCCGGTGGAAACACCATATATTTT. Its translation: CASSQDLPGGNTIYF.

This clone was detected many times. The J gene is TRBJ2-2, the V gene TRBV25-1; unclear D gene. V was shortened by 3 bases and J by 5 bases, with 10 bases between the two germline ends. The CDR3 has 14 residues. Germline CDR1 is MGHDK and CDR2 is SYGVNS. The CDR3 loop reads CASSDEDRTGELFF. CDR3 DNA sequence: TGTGCCAGCAGTGATGAGGACCGTACCGGGGAGCTGTTTTTT.

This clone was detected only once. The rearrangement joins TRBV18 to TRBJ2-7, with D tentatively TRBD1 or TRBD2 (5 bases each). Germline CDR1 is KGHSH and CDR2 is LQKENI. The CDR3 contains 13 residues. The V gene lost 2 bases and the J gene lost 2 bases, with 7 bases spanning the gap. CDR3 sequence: CASSPGGPYEQYF. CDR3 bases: TGTGCCAGCTCACCAGGGGGTCCCTACGAGCAGTACTTC.

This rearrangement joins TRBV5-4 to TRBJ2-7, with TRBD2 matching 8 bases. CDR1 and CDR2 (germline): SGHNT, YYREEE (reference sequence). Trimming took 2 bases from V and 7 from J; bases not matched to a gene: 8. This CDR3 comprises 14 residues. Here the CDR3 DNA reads TGTGCCAGCAGCTTCCCTTCGGGGGGGCGAGAGCAGTACTTC. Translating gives CASSFPSGGREQYF.

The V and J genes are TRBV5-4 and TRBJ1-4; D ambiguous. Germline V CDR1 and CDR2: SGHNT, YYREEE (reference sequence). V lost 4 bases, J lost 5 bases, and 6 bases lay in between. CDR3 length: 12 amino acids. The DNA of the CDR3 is TGTGCCAGCAGCGGATCGAATGAAAAACTGTTTTTT. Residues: CASSGSNEKLFF.

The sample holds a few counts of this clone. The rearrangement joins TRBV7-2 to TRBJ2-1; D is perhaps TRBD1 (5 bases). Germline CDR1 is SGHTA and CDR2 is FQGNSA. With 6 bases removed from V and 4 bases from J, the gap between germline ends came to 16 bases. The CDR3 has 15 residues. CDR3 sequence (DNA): TGTGCCAGCAGTTTATTCCTTGGGGCTTACAATGAGCAGTTCTTC. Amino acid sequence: CASSLFLGAYNEQFF.

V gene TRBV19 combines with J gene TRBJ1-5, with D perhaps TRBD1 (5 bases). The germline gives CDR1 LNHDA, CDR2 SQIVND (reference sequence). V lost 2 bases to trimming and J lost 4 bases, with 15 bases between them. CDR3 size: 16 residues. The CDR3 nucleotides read TGTGCCAGTAGTATATCCGGGACGGAATTTAATCAGCCCCAGCATTTT. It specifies CASSISGTEFNQPQHF.

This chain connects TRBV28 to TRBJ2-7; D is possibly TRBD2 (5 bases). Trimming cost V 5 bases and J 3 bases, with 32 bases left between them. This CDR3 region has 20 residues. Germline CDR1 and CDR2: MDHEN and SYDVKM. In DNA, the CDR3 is TGTGCCAGCAGTGTCCCCCAGGACGGACTGTGGGTCATGGAGCGCTACGAGCAGTACTTC. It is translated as CASSVPQDGLWVMERYEQYF.

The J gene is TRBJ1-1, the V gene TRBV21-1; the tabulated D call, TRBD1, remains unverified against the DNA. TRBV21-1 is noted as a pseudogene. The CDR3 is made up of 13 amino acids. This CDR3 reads CASSKAGHREAFF. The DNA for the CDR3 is TGTGCCAGCAGCAAAGCGGGACACCGTGAAGCTTTCTTT.